The source of this T cell receptor (beta chain) is a study of blood T cell repertoires in COVID-19. The wider study: Researchers got acute and convalescent COVID-19 samples from the United States, Italy and Spain. In each case, the material was cDNA or gDNA derived from T cells, B-cell-depleted T cells, or PBMCs.

This clone appeared a single time. Germline assignment: CDR1 SGHRS and CDR2 YFSETQ. There are 15 residues in the CDR3. Trimming stripped 0 bases from V and 3 bases from J, with 13 bases between. In the original analysis: Reference gene primer amplification yielded estimated nucleated cell counts. Assay: immunoSEQ multiplex PCR; the TCRdb copy retains only in-frame clones and omits some. V and J calls and clone size follow that table, whereas D and trimming were derived from the DNA. There are more than 140,000 clones in the sample; roughly 82% occur only once, and approximately 7.1% lies in the top ten.

The material sequenced was peripheral blood. This sequence was found in a woman aged 45-59 years in a cohort sampled during active or convalescent COVID-19. The chain links TRBV5-1 to TRBJ2-7, with a weak D call TRBD2 (5 bases). CDR3 sequence: CASSLASLRDYEQYF. CDR3 bases: TGCGCCAGCAGCTTGGCCTCATTGAGGGACTACGAGCAGTACTTC.